The 4 T cell receptor beta chains listed next were all sequenced from one sample in a study of cytomegalovirus exposure and HLA in healthy donors. Primers included in the PCR were 60 Vbeta and 13 Jbeta primers. TCRdb's table, derived via immunoSEQ multiplex PCR, lists solely in-frame clones and lacks some. This table holds around 68,000 clones, about 85% found once. The sequenced material came from PBMCs. These receptors all come from a female donor in good health and CMV-seronegative.

The V and J genes are TRBV7-6 and TRBJ2-7; perhaps TRBD2 as D (5 bases). The CDR3 is 17 residues long. The germline V gene encodes CDR1 SGHVS and CDR2 FNYEAQ. The germline V and J ends were trimmed by 1 base and 2 bases, with 18 bases remaining between them. The DNA of the CDR3 is TGTGCCAGCAGCTTAGGACTCTCGGCGGCTAGCACCTACGAGCAGTACTTC. Protein product: CASSLGLSAASTYEQYF.

Only a few counts were recorded for this clone. The V gene is TRBV7-2, the J gene TRBJ2-7; TRBD2 might be the D (6 bases). The CDR3 sequence is 14 residues long. V was clipped by 6 bases and J by 5 bases, with 17 bases between them. CDR1 is SGHTA, CDR2 FQGNSA, per germline. CDR3 coding DNA: TGTGCCAGCAGTCACGGGACTTCGTTCGACGAGCAGTACTTC. It translates to CASSHGTSFDEQYF.

As for this clone: The junction departs from germline at one end; a sequencing error may be responsible. This chain links TRBV5-4 with TRBJ2-6; the D gene is possibly TRBD1 (5 bases). Per the germline V gene, CDR1 is SGHNT and CDR2 is YYREEE (reference sequence). This CDR3 spans 13 amino acids. The CDR3 protein is CASSRAGANGLTF. In DNA form, the CDR3 reads TGTGCCAGCAGCCGCGCTGGGGCCAACGGCCTGACTTTC. The whole variable domain, filled in from reference TRBV5-4 and TRBJ2-6, reads ETGVTQSPTHLIKTRGQQVTLRCSSQSGHNTVSWYQQALGQGPQFIFQYYREEENGRGNFPPRFSGLQFPNYSSELNVNALELDDSALYLCASSRAGANGLTFGAGSRLTVL.

A few counts support this clone. J is TRBJ2-7 and V is TRBV6-5, with D maybe TRBD1 (6 bases). CDR3 length equals 15 residues. V lost 5 bases and J lost 0, with 14 bases in between. Germline CDR1 reads MNHEY; CDR2 reads SVGAGI. CDR3 bases: TGTGCCAGCAGTCCCAGAAGGGGGAGCTCCTACGAGCAGTACTTC. Its translation: CASSPRRGSSYEQYF.